These T cell receptor beta chains were read from a single sample in a study of blood T cell repertoires in COVID-19. Using immunoSEQ multiplex PCR, the repertoire was profiled, and TCRdb retains in-frame clones only, with some absent. The sample consists of fewer than 250,000 clones, around three quarters of them appearing once. The sequenced sample consisted of PBMCs or T cells enriched from blood (not recorded which). Receptors originate from a woman aged 45-65 years with acute COVID-19. The CDR3 runs from the conserved cysteine through the conserved F or W. D genes are given only for firm matches. Where a row states a size, it is once, few, many or the class of an expanded clone; other rows omit it.

clone size	J gene	D gene	V gene	CDR3 DNA	CDR3 protein
-	TRBJ2-1	TRBD2	TRBV3-1/TRBV3-2	TGTGCCAGCAGTCAGGGACTAGATAATAGTATCTTC	CASSQGLDNSIF
-	TRBJ2-5	-	TRBV21-1	TGTGCCAGCAGCAAGGACAGGGGGAGTCTACTCGTGGCTGAAGCGGACGAGACCCAGTACTTC	CASSKDRGSLLVAEADETQYF
once	TRBJ1-4	TRBD1	TRBV5-1	TGCGCCAGCAGCTTTAGATCCCAGGGGGCGGCTAATGAAAAACTGTTTTTT	CASSFRSQGAANEKLFF
-	TRBJ2-3	TRBD2	TRBV7-2	TGTGCCAGCAGCTTAAGCCTAGCGGGGGGCCAGAAGACGCAGTATTTT	CASSLSLAGGQKTQYF
-	TRBJ2-2	-	TRBV6-2/TRBV6-3	TGTGCCAGCGGCCGCCTAGGCGGGGCGAACACCGGGGAGCTGTTTTTT	CASGRLGGANTGELFF
once	TRBJ1-4	-	TRBV5-4	TGTGCCAGCTCCCAAGGGGGTTTCGATGAAAAACTGTTTTTT	CASSQGGFDEKLFF
-	TRBJ2-1	TRBD2	TRBV7-3	TGTGCCAGCAAACTAGCGGGGGGGCACAATGAGCAGTTCTTC	CASKLAGGHNEQFF
-	TRBJ2-1	-	TRBV4-1	TGCGCCAGCAGCTGGGACTGGGGGGAGCAGTTCTTC	CASSWDWGEQFF
-	TRBJ2-1	-	TRBV3-1/TRBV3-2	TGTGCCAGCAGCCCCGGACTAGGGGGCTACAATGAGCAGTTCTTC	CASSPGLGGYNEQFF
-	TRBJ1-1	-	TRBV18	TGTGCCAGCTCAGCCAACCGGGGGGCGGGGGGCACTGAAGCTTTCTTT	CASSANRGAGGTEAFF
once	TRBJ1-1	-	TRBV10-3	TGTGCCATCAGTGAGGGTGGGGGGGTCGGCACTGAAGCTTTCTTT	CAISEGGGVGTEAFF
-	TRBJ2-5	TRBD2	TRBV3-1/TRBV3-2	TGTGCCAGCAGCCAACGGGGGGGCGCTGAGACCCAGTACTTC	CASSQRGGAETQYF
-	TRBJ1-2	-	TRBV3-1/TRBV3-2	TGTGCCAGCAGCCAAGGCAGGGCGGATGGCTACACCTTC	CASSQGRADGYTF
once	TRBJ2-3	-	TRBV4-3	TGCGCCAGCAGCCAACTGGGAGTCACAGATACGCAGTATTTT	CASSQLGVTDTQYF
-	TRBJ1-5	-	TRBV19	TGTGCCAGTAATCTCGGGGTGAGCAATCAGCCCCAGCATTTT	CASNLGVSNQPQHF
-	TRBJ1-5	-	TRBV28	TGTGCCAGCAGTTTATGGGGTAGGGGCAGGTATCAGCCCCAGCATTTT	CASSLWGRGRYQPQHF
-	TRBJ2-2	-	TRBV25-1	TGTGCCAGCAAGATAGGGGTCGGCACCGGGGAGCTGTTTTTT	CASKIGVGTGELFF
few	TRBJ1-3	-	TRBV6-5	TGTGCCAGCAGTTACTCTGAGTACTCTGGAAACACCATATATTTT	CASSYSEYSGNTIYF
-	TRBJ2-5	TRBD1	TRBV6-5	TGTGCCAGCAGTCAGACAGGGTGGGAGACCCAGTACTTC	CASSQTGWETQYF
once	TRBJ1-2	TRBD1	TRBV7-3	TGTGCCAGCAGCTTAGGCGACAGGGGCGCCTCAGGGTATGGCTACACCTTC	CASSLGDRGASGYGYTF
-	TRBJ2-2	TRBD1	TRBV28	TGTGCCAGCAGGGGGAACACAGGGGGTAATACCGGGGAGCTGTTTTTT	CASRGNTGGNTGELFF
-	TRBJ1-5	TRBD1	TRBV6-5	TGTGCCAGCAGACAGGGGTGGCAGCCCCAGCATTTT	CASRQGWQPQHF
-	TRBJ1-4	-	TRBV7-9	TGTGCCAGCAGCTTAGGGAGCGGAAGTCCAACTAATGAAAAACTGTTTTTT	CASSLGSGSPTNEKLFF
-	TRBJ1-5	TRBD1	TRBV19	TGTGCCAGTAGAGGGGGCGGACCCAATCAGCCCCAGCATTTT	CASRGGGPNQPQHF
-	TRBJ2-2	-	TRBV6-5	TGTGCCAGCCGAGCGCAGGGAAACACCGGGGAGCTGTTTTTT	CASRAQGNTGELFF
-	TRBJ2-1	TRBD2	TRBV29-1	TGCAGCGTTGAAGGACGGACTAGCGGGGGGAGCTCCTACAATGAGCAGTTCTTC	CSVEGRTSGGSSYNEQFF
-	TRBJ1-2	TRBD1	TRBV2	TGTGCCAGCAGTGAAGCTGGGACAGCGAACTATGGCTACACCTTC	CASSEAGTANYGYTF
-	TRBJ2-5	TRBD2	TRBV14	TGTGCCAGCAGCCAAGGAAGACTAGCGGGGGGGCTCCTTGAGACCCAGTACTTC	CASSQGRLAGGLLETQYF
-	TRBJ1-1	TRBD1	TRBV5-1	TGCGCCAGCAAATCAGGGGGCGGGAGCACTGAAGCTTTCTTT	CASKSGGGSTEAFF
many	TRBJ2-5	TRBD2	TRBV5-1	TGCGCCAGCAGCTTGGACTACGCGGGGAGGGGACAAGAGACCCAGTACTTC	CASSLDYAGRGQETQYF
-	TRBJ2-3	TRBD1	TRBV5-1	TGCGCCAGCAGCGAGCGGGGACAGGGGTCAGATACGCAGTATTTT	CASSERGQGSDTQYF
-	TRBJ2-5	-	TRBV3-1/TRBV3-2	TGTGCCAGCAGCCCCCCCCGAGCCGGGGTTGAGACCCAGTACTTC	CASSPPRAGVETQYF
-	TRBJ1-1	-	TRBV19	TGTGCCAGTACGGCCAGGGGATCGGGCACTGAAGCTTTCTTT	CASTARGSGTEAFF
-	TRBJ2-3	-	TRBV9	TGTGCCAGCAGCGTAGGGCATTCTAGCACAGATACGCAGTATTTT	CASSVGHSSTDTQYF
-	TRBJ1-1	-	TRBV7-2	TGTGCCAGCAGCATCCGTCGGGGTAACACTGAAGCTTTCTTT	CASSIRRGNTEAFF
-	TRBJ2-3	TRBD2	TRBV24-1	TGTGCCACCACTCCACCTTTCCTAGCGGGCGCTTTCACAGATACGCAGTATTTT	CATTPPFLAGAFTDTQYF
-	TRBJ1-1	-	TRBV24-1	TGTGCCACCAGTGATGGACCTCAGGGGACTGAAGCTTTCTTT	CATSDGPQGTEAFF
once	TRBJ2-1	TRBD1	TRBV3-1/TRBV3-2	TGTGCCAGCAAAGGGACAGGGTCCTACAATGAGCAGTTCTTC	CASKGTGSYNEQFF
-	TRBJ1-5	TRBD1	TRBV6-2/TRBV6-3	TGTGCCAGCAGCGCCCGAGGGACAGGCCATCAGCCCCAGCATTTT	CASSARGTGHQPQHF
-	TRBJ2-1	TRBD2	TRBV29-1	TGCAGCGTTGTAGAGGGGACTAGCGGGGGGGCAGGTGAGCAGTTCTTC	CSVVEGTSGGAGEQFF
-	TRBJ1-6	-	TRBV7-2	TGTGCCAGCAGCCGCCCCCGGGGGAGCTCCTATAATTCACCCCTCCACTTT	CASSRPRGSSYNSPLHF
-	TRBJ1-5	TRBD1	TRBV24-1	TGTGCCACCAGTCTCGGACAGGGCCTCAATCAGCCCCAGCATTTT	CATSLGQGLNQPQHF
-	TRBJ1-2	-	TRBV19	TGTGCCAGTAGAGGCAGGGACTATGGCTACACCTTC	CASRGRDYGYTF
-	TRBJ2-2	-	TRBV11-2	TGTGCCAGCCGCCCCGGGGGTGCAAACACCGGGGAGCTGTTTTTT	CASRPGGANTGELFF
-	TRBJ1-5	-	TRBV10-2	TGCGCCAGCAGTCACGCCGGGGGGAGCAATCAGCCCCAGCATTTT	CASSHAGGSNQPQHF